These 29 T cell receptor beta chains were sequenced from one sample in a study of T cells in Graves' hyperthyroidism and ophthalmopathy. RNA transcripts gave rise to amplified TCR beta CDR3 regions. First-round RT-PCR targeting the TCR CDR3 was performed with the HTBI primer set. TCRdb reanalysed the multiplex PCR reads using MiXCR and keeps one entry per CDR3 protein. Of roughly 700,000 distinct CDR3 sequences in the sample, 15% to 20% were seen once. The sample was blood. All receptors derive from a man aged 50 to 59 with Graves' hyperthyroidism.

Many counts were recorded for this clonotype. This rearrangement joins TRBV19 to TRBJ1-1; perhaps TRBD1 as D (5 bases). Germline lookup yields CDR1 LNHDA and CDR2 SQIVND (reference sequence). The V end was cut by 0 bases, the J end by 4 bases, with 6 bases between. The CDR3 totals 13 residues. The CDR3 sequence is CASSIDGGTEAFF. The CDR3 coding sequence is TGTGCCAGTAGTATAGATGGGGGCACTGAAGCTTTCTTT.

This chain uses TRBV27 with TRBJ2-1; 7 bases are shared with TRBD2. With V trimmed by 5 bases and J by 4 bases, 8 bases remained unmatched. Germline-derived CDR1 and CDR2 are MNHEY and SMNVEV (reference sequence). CDR3 length equals 15 residues. DNA for the CDR3: TGTGCCAGCAGTCTTGCGGGGCGGGAGTACAATGAGCAGTTCTTC. Residues: CASSLAGREYNEQFF.

This clonotype was recorded many times. The V gene is TRBV2, the J gene TRBJ2-4; D may be TRBD1 (5 bases). Germline CDR1 is SNHLY and CDR2 is FYNNEI. V dropped 3 bases and J dropped 0 bases, with 18 bases sitting between them. This CDR3 is built from 18 residues. The CDR3, as DNA: TGTGCCAGCAGTGAGATCCTAGACAGAGAGATAGCCAAAAACATTCAGTACTTC. Translated: CASSEILDREIAKNIQYF.

The chain couples TRBV7-9 to TRBJ2-7, with D uncertain. With 1 base removed from V and 2 bases from J, the gap between germline ends came to 9 bases. The CDR3 totals 14 residues. CDR1 SEHNR and CDR2 FQNEAQ come from the germline V gene (reference sequence). The CDR3 loop is CASSLVDVPYEQYF. DNA for the CDR3: TGTGCCAGCAGCTTAGTAGACGTCCCCTACGAGCAGTACTTC.

About this clonotype itself: Since a much larger clone is just one base distant, this may be a read error. V gene TRBV12-3 or TRBV12-4 combines with J gene TRBJ1-4, with a tentative D call TRBD1 (5 bases). This CDR3 comprises 15 residues. Trimming removed 1 base from V and 8 bases from J, with 14 bases in between. The CDR3 DNA follows: TGTGCCAGCAGTTTAGGGGCGGGACTAGGGGAAAAACTGTTTTTT. It encodes CASSLGAGLGEKLFF.

Note on this clonotype: At one of its ends the junction is not consistent with the germline gene, which may arise from a read error. CDR3 nucleotide sequence: TGCAGTGCTGGAGAACGGGAGGTCATCAATGAGCAGTTCTTC. This codes for CSAGEREVINEQFF. The chain joins TRBV20-1 to TRBJ2-1; 7 bases agree with TRBD2. Germline V gene lookup returns CDR1 DFQATT and CDR2 SNEGSKA (reference sequence). The CDR3 loop spans 14 amino acids.

Comment on this clonotype: A single base separates this from a much larger clone, so it may be a read error. The chain's CDR3 is CASGYRGGNGYTF. In DNA, the CDR3 is TGTGCCAGCGGTTATCGGGGAGGGAACGGCTACACCTTC. The V and J genes are TRBV6-5 and TRBJ1-2; D not certain. CDR1 is MNHEY, CDR2 SVGAGI, per germline. This CDR3 has 13 amino acids.

Ten or more counts support this clonotype. The chain is built from TRBV2 and TRBJ2-7; weak D call: TRBD1 (5 bases). The CDR3 loop spans 14 amino acids. Germline CDR1 and CDR2: SNHLY and FYNNEI. Trimming stripped 5 bases from V and 7 bases from J, with 18 bases between. The CDR3, as DNA: TGTGCCAGCAGTATGACGACAGACCCGCGGGAGCAGTACTTC. This gives the protein CASSMTTDPREQYF.

The V call is TRBV3-1, the J call TRBJ2-7; D is unclear. Trimming stripped 0 bases from V and 5 bases from J, with 11 bases between. Germline CDR1 reads LGHDT; CDR2 reads YNNKEL (reference sequence). The CDR3 extends over 14 amino acids. CDR3 loop: CASSQDIGSDEQYF. DNA of the CDR3: TGTGCCAGCAGCCAAGATATTGGAAGCGACGAGCAGTACTTC.

In its sample, this clonotype was seen once. This could be a read error, since a much larger clone is one nucleotide away. Given the absence of the conserved phenylalanine or tryptophan at the CDR3 end, a read error is likely. V usage is TRBV5-6 and J usage is TRBJ2-1; D is perhaps TRBD2 (5 bases). V lost 4 bases and J 7 bases, leaving 12 bases between the germline ends. The CDR3 length is 13 residues. Per germline, CDR1 SGHDT and CDR2 YYEEEE. The CDR3 DNA reads TGTGCCAGCAGCCGCGTGACTAAGAATGAGCAGTTCCTC. Translating gives CASSRVTKNEQFL.

This clonotype came up many times. V and J are TRBV28 and TRBJ2-3; 14 nucleotides match TRBD2. Losses at the gene ends were 6 bases for V and 1 base for J; bases not matched to a gene: 18. This CDR3 spans 21 amino acids. The germline gives CDR1 MDHEN, CDR2 SYDVKM. In nucleotides, the CDR3 is TGTGCCAGCAGACCCCCTTCCGGGACTAGCGGGAGCATCACGGGCACAGATACGCAGTATTTT. It yields the protein CASRPPSGTSGSITGTDTQYF.

The chain joins TRBV20-1 to TRBJ2-3; 7 bases agree with TRBD2. CDR3 length: 14 amino acids. The germline V gene encodes CDR1 DFQATT and CDR2 SNEGSKA (reference sequence). The ends lost 5 bases at V and 1 base at J; junction bases unmatched: 6. This CDR3 is CSADRDYGTDTQYF. CDR3 sequence (DNA): TGCAGTGCTGACCGGGACTACGGCACAGATACGCAGTATTTT.

This clonotype was recorded many times. This chain joins TRBV10-2 and TRBJ2-7; a possible D gene is TRBD1 (6 bases). Trimming took 5 bases from V and 1 from J, leaving 12 bases between them. The germline gives CDR1 WSHSY, CDR2 SAAADI. This CDR3 has 14 residues. CDR3 protein: CASSTGPRSYEQYF. Written as DNA, the CDR3 is TGCGCCAGCAGTACAGGGCCCAGATCCTACGAGCAGTACTTC.

V and J are TRBV5-1 and TRBJ2-5, with TRBD1 as a possible D gene (5 bases). Between the trimmed V and J ends, which lost 0 bases and 2 bases, there was a span of 11 bases. This CDR3 comprises 15 residues. Germline V CDR1 and CDR2: SGHRS, YFSETQ. CDR3 DNA: TGCGCCAGCAGCTTGGGAGTGGGGCAGCAAGAGACCCAGTACTTC. Translation: CASSLGVGQQETQYF.

This clonotype has more than one count but fewer than ten. This rearrangement joins TRBV7-6 to TRBJ1-4; D remains unclear. V was trimmed by 0 bases and J by 5 bases, leaving 10 bases between them. The CDR3 is 15 amino acids. CDR1 SGHVS and CDR2 FNYEAQ come from the germline V gene. The CDR3 reads CASSLAGQANEKLFF. The CDR3 DNA reads as TGTGCCAGCAGCTTAGCCGGGCAGGCGAATGAAAAACTGTTTTTT.

The chain employs TRBV20-1 and TRBJ1-2, with D possibly matching TRBD1 (5 bases). The V end lost 7 bases, the J end lost 6 bases, and 18 bases lay between the germline ends. Germline V gives CDR1 DFQATT, CDR2 SNEGSKA (reference sequence). This CDR3 is built from 13 residues. The CDR3 bases are TGCAGTGGGAAGCCGGGACCAGAACATGGCTACACCTTC. Its protein is CSGKPGPEHGYTF.

In this sample, this clonotype turned up many times. One junction end does not reproduce the germline sequence, and a read error may be involved. The V gene is TRBV2, the J gene TRBJ2-1, with 13 bases lining up with TRBD2. This CDR3 is built from 14 residues. The germline gives CDR1 SNHLY, CDR2 FYNNEI. Here the CDR3 DNA reads TGTGCCAGCAGTCCAGGACTAGCGGGAGACGAGCAATTCTTC. Protein sequence: CASSPGLAGDEQFF.

This clonotype was counted ten times or more. The V and J genes are TRBV11-2 and TRBJ1-3; unclear D gene. V was trimmed by 5 bases and J by 4 bases, leaving 18 bases between them. Per germline, CDR1 SGHAT and CDR2 FQNNGV. The CDR3 is made up of 16 amino acids. CDR3 bases: TGTGCCAGCAGCCCCCGGATCTCACAACCGGGAAACACCATATATTTT. Protein product: CASSPRISQPGNTIYF.

This clonotype was counted only a few times. The chain couples TRBV7-9 to TRBJ2-3; 8 bases map to TRBD2. V was clipped by 0 bases and J by 6 bases; unmatched bases: 5. This CDR3 contains 15 residues. Germline-derived CDR1 and CDR2 are SEHNR and FQNEAQ (reference sequence). This CDR3 reads CASSLASGIVDTQYF. The CDR3 nucleotides are TGTGCCAGCAGCTTAGCTAGCGGGATCGTGGATACGCAGTATTTT.

This chain joins TRBV4-1 and TRBJ2-7; D is ambiguous. V dropped 0 bases and J dropped 0 bases, with 9 bases sitting between them. Germline CDR1 is MGHRA and CDR2 is YSYEKL. The CDR3 is 15 residues long. The CDR3 DNA reads as TGCGCCAGCAGCCAAGATCTAACAGACTCCTACGAGCAGTACTTC. This sequence encodes CASSQDLTDSYEQYF.

This rearrangement joins TRBV10-3 to TRBJ2-4, with D maybe TRBD1 (6 bases). V was trimmed by 5 bases and J by 5 bases, leaving 19 bases between them. The length of the CDR3 is 16 residues. Germline loops: CDR1 ENHRY, CDR2 SYGVKD. CDR3 region: CAISRTVGRDENIQYF. CDR3 nucleotides: TGTGCCATCAGTAGGACAGTCGGAAGGGATGAAAACATTCAGTACTTC.

J is TRBJ2-1 and V is TRBV7-9; D is perhaps TRBD1 (7 bases). This CDR3 contains 12 residues. Trimming shortened V by 6 bases and J by 14 bases, and 17 bases separated the two germline ends. CDR1 SEHNR and CDR2 FQNEAQ come from the germline V gene (reference sequence). CDR3 DNA sequence: TGTGCCAGCAGAAATGCAGGGGGGCCTGAGTTCTTC. Protein sequence: CASRNAGGPEFF. Using reference TRBV7-9 and TRBJ2-1 for the parts outside the CDR3, the full variable domain is DTGVSQNPRHKITKRGQNVTFRCDPISEHNRLYWYRQTLGQGPEFLTYFQNEAQLEKSRLLSDRFSAERPKGSFSTLEIQRTEQGDSAMYLCASRNAGGPEFFGPGTRLTVL.

This clonotype has at least ten counts. This chain uses TRBV7-2 with TRBJ1-1; 10 positions match TRBD1. CDR3 length equals 15 residues. The germline CDR1 and CDR2 sequences are SGHTA and FQGNSA. V shed 2 bases, J shed 4 bases, and the junction held 4 bases outside the gene matches. CDR3 residues: CASSLYDRGPTEAFF. In DNA, the CDR3 is TGTGCCAGCAGCTTATATGACAGGGGGCCCACTGAAGCTTTCTTT.

This clonotype was detected a few times. The V and J genes are TRBV7-9 and TRBJ2-1, with 10 nucleotides matching TRBD2. CDR1 and CDR2 (germline): SEHNR, FQNEAQ (reference sequence). This CDR3 has 16 residues. V gave up 1 base and J gave up 7 bases; unmatched junction bases: 7. The CDR3, as DNA: TGTGCCAGCAGCTTAGTAGGCCTAGCGGGAGTAAATGAGCAGTTCTTC. Its protein is CASSLVGLAGVNEQFF.

Notes on this clonotype: A much larger clone lies one base from this, so it may be a read error. The chain links TRBV7-3 to TRBJ2-1; D remains ambiguous. This CDR3 comprises 15 residues. V was cut by 5 bases and J by 0 bases, with 11 bases left in between. Germline CDR1 and CDR2: SGHTA and FQGTGA. CDR3 nucleotides: TGTGCCAGCAGCGATACCGGGTACTCCTACAATGAGCAGTTCTTC. Its protein is CASSDTGYSYNEQFF.

There are a few counts of this clonotype. In nucleotides, the CDR3 is TGTGCCACCCAGGATACCGGGGAGCTGTTTTTT. Protein sequence: CATQDTGELFF. The chain recombines TRBV12-3 or TRBV12-4 with TRBJ2-2, with D unresolved. The CDR3 totals 11 residues. The ends were cut back, 10 bases at V and 5 bases at J, with 8 bases in the middle.

This clonotype was counted between two and nine times. The chain carries TRBV7-9 and TRBJ2-2, with 9 bases identical to TRBD1. J gave up 2 bases and V 6 bases, and 10 bases lay outside the gene matches. This CDR3 has 17 residues. Per the germline V gene, CDR1 is SEHNR and CDR2 is FQNEAQ (reference sequence). The CDR3: CASREDRGSSNTGELFF. Here the CDR3 DNA reads TGTGCCAGCAGAGAGGACAGGGGCAGTTCAAACACCGGGGAGCTGTTTTTT.

This clonotype was counted ten times or more. This rearrangement joins TRBV10-3 to TRBJ2-1; TRBD2 might be the D (5 bases). Germline V gives CDR1 ENHRY, CDR2 SYGVKD. Trimming took off 8 bases at V and 5 bases at J, with 13 bases between the two ends. The CDR3 extends over 13 amino acids. The CDR3 nucleotides read TGTGCCATCCGTGGGTCGGGAAACAATGAGCAGTTCTTC. It yields the protein CAIRGSGNNEQFF.

The V and J genes are TRBV12-3 or TRBV12-4 and TRBJ1-1; D might be TRBD1 (5 bases). The CDR3 has 14 amino acids. V was clipped by 6 bases and J by 3 bases, with 14 bases between them. CDR3 sequence (DNA): TGTGCCAGCAGCCTTACTGACAGTTACACTGAAGCTTTCTTT. Its translation: CASSLTDSYTEAFF.